The sequence of this T cell receptor (beta chain) was determined in a study of blood T cell repertoires in COVID-19. For the study at large: Acute and convalescent COVID-19 specimens originated in the United States, Italy and Spain.

Germline assignment: CDR1 SNHLY and CDR2 FYNNEI. Trimming shortened V by 8 bases and J by 3 bases, and 14 bases separated the two germline ends. The CDR3 has 14 amino acids. Here immunoSEQ multiplex PCR was the method, and the copy in TCRdb shows in-frame clones only, minus some. The table has about 80,000 clones, about 91% seen once. The genes are TRBV2 and TRBJ1-5; a possible D gene is TRBD1 (6 bases). The sample taken for sequencing was peripheral blood. The sequence derives from a woman aged 80 or over with acute or convalescent COVID-19. CDR3 bases: TGTGCCAGCGGGAGGGGGGCCGACAATCAGCCCCAGCATTTT. This sequence encodes CASGRGADNQPQHF.